Listed here are 24 T cell receptor beta chains from one sample, sequenced in a study of radiation and T cells in renal cell carcinoma (dated by TCRdb to the early 2020s). The library was obtained by the immunoSEQ multiplex PCR assay. The immuneACCESS repertoire file appears here via TCRdb, limited to in-frame rearrangements. These files lack a portion of the clones; in checked studies, under half of the deficit traces to unresolved V genes, and the cause of the others is not known. Counted in this sample were tens of thousands of clones; around 85% of them appeared once. Together, the top ten hold 20% to 25% of the sample. Sample time point, as interpreted from the label and publication: blood 2 weeks post-SBRT. Per the publication, the treatment or condition label means: 15 Gy SBRT to primary tumor, nephrectomy 4 weeks later. Sequenced here: blood, sampled from a patient whose treatment included radiotherapy and nephrectomy. Receptors originate from a woman between 50 and 59 years old with renal cell carcinoma.

This chain uses TRBV7-9 with TRBJ2-5; TRBD2 matches 11 bases. The CDR3 covers 16 residues. Germline CDR1 and CDR2: SEHNR and FQNEAQ (reference sequence). The trim removed 5 bases at V and 4 bases at J, leaving 9 bases unmatched. The DNA of the CDR3 is TGTGCCAGCAGCCTTACTAGCGGGGGTAAGAGAGAGACCCAGTACTTC. The encoded protein is CASSLTSGGKRETQYF.

The rearrangement joins TRBV19 to TRBJ2-7; TRBD2 agrees at 10 bases. Looked up from germline, CDR1 is LNHDA and CDR2 is SQIVND (reference sequence). Trimming removed 5 bases from V and 2 bases from J; junction bases left unmatched: 9. The CDR3 totals 16 residues. CDR3 loop: CASSLASGSHPYEQYF. CDR3 coding DNA: TGTGCCAGTAGTCTGGCTAGCGGGAGCCACCCCTACGAGCAGTACTTC.

J is TRBJ1-2 and V is TRBV5-6; 7 nucleotides line up with TRBD1. Germline-derived CDR1 and CDR2 are SGHDT and YYEEEE. V shed 4 bases, J shed 10 bases, and the junction held 4 bases outside the gene matches. This CDR3 spans 11 amino acids. CDR3 amino acids: CASSRDSYYTF. In DNA form, the CDR3 reads TGTGCCAGCAGCCGGGACAGCTACTACACCTTC.

The chain combines TRBV5-4 with TRBJ2-7; D is possibly TRBD2 (5 bases). V dropped 0 bases and J dropped 2 bases, with 12 bases sitting between them. CDR1 and CDR2 from the germline V gene are SGHNT and YYREEE (reference sequence). The CDR3 extends over 15 amino acids. The CDR3 DNA is TGTGCCAGCAGCTTGGAGCCGGGATTCCCCTACGAGCAGTACTTC. Its protein is CASSLEPGFPYEQYF.

This clone has only one observation. J is TRBJ1-2 and V is TRBV5-1; the match to TRBD1 covers 7 bases. V was pared by 3 bases and J by 8 bases, with 7 bases of the junction left unmatched. The germline CDR1 and CDR2 sequences are SGHRS and YFSETQ. CDR3 size: 13 residues. The CDR3 reads CASSYRGGGGYTF. CDR3 coding DNA: TGCGCCAGCAGCTACAGGGGTGGAGGAGGCTACACCTTC.

The DNA for the CDR3 is TGTGCCAGCAGCCGGGGAGGGGTCAGGCCAATGAACACTGAAGCTTTCTTT. Translated, it gives CASSRGGVRPMNTEAFF. This sequence joins TRBV14 and TRBJ1-1; a weak D match, TRBD1 (5 bases). CDR1 and CDR2 from the germline V gene are SGHDN and FVKESK. The CDR3 spans 17 residues. V was trimmed by 4 bases and J by 0 bases, leaving 18 bases between them.

The chain carries TRBV18 and TRBJ1-2; weak D call: TRBD1 (6 bases). CDR1 and CDR2 from the germline V gene are KGHSH and LQKENI. The CDR3 runs to 13 residues. Trimming took off 3 bases at V and 8 bases at J, with 13 bases between the two ends. CDR3 DNA: TGTGCCAGCTCACCGAGGTCTCAGGGGGGCTACACCTTC. Translated: CASSPRSQGGYTF.

V usage is TRBV19 and J usage is TRBJ1-1; D not resolved. This CDR3 region has 13 residues. Germline V gene lookup returns CDR1 LNHDA and CDR2 SQIVND (reference sequence). The V and J ends lost 6 bases and 3 bases respectively, with 11 bases between them. The CDR3 DNA is TGTGCCAGTAGCCAAGTCGGATACACTGAAGCTTTCTTT. Amino acid sequence: CASSQVGYTEAFF.

The rearrangement joins TRBV27 to TRBJ2-3; the D is unclear. There are 13 residues in the CDR3. The V and J ends lost 2 bases and 9 bases respectively, with 12 bases between them. Germline loops: CDR1 MNHEY, CDR2 SMNVEV (reference sequence). CDR3: CASSLASTRTQYF. For the CDR3, the DNA is TGTGCCAGCAGTTTAGCCTCAACCAGGACGCAGTATTTT.

The chain uses TRBV28 and TRBJ1-3; D uncertain. This CDR3 contains 16 residues. The germline gives CDR1 MDHEN, CDR2 SYDVKM. The V gene lost 2 bases and the J gene lost 0 bases, with 11 bases spanning the gap. The chain's CDR3 is CASSLPTSSSGNTIYF. For the CDR3, the DNA is TGTGCCAGCAGTTTACCCACAAGCAGCTCTGGAAACACCATATATTTT.

The rearrangement uses TRBV7-9 and TRBJ1-1; D unresolved. V was trimmed by 2 bases and J by 3 bases, leaving 10 bases between them. This CDR3 spans 14 amino acids. CDR1 SEHNR and CDR2 FQNEAQ come from the germline V gene (reference sequence). The CDR3 region has the DNA TGTGCCAGCAGCTTAAGCCAAGTAGACACTGAAGCTTTCTTT. The encoded protein is CASSLSQVDTEAFF. Full variable domain (outside the CDR3, taken from reference TRBV7-9 and TRBJ1-1): DTGVSQNPRHKITKRGQNVTFRCDPISEHNRLYWYRQTLGQGPEFLTYFQNEAQLEKSRLLSDRFSAERPKGSFSTLEIQRTEQGDSAMYLCASSLSQVDTEAFFGQGTRLTVV.

The chain is built from TRBV11-3 and TRBJ2-2, with 12 positions matching TRBD2. CDR1 is SGHNT, CDR2 YENEEA, per germline. V trimming: 5 bases; J trimming: 7 bases; junction bases outside the gene matches: 5. This CDR3 comprises 15 residues. In DNA form, the CDR3 reads TGTGCCAGCAGCCGACTAGCGGGAGTGGTCGGGGAGCTGTTTTTT. It is translated as CASSRLAGVVGELFF.

V usage is TRBV19 and J usage is TRBJ1-1; D might be TRBD1 (5 bases). The CDR3 sequence is 17 residues long. Germline V CDR1 and CDR2: LNHDA, SQIVND (reference sequence). V was shortened by 4 bases and J by 0 bases, with 18 bases between the two germline ends. CDR3 DNA: TGTGCCAGTAGTACCCTCCAGGGTTCCCTTTTGAACACTGAAGCTTTCTTT. Translation gives CASSTLQGSLLNTEAFF.

The chain uses TRBV11-3 and TRBJ2-3, with D perhaps matching TRBD2 (6 bases). The CDR3 covers 12 residues. The germline V and J ends were trimmed by 3 bases and 6 bases, with 7 bases remaining between them. From germline, CDR1 is SGHNT and CDR2 YENEEA. The chain's CDR3 is CASSFAGDTQYF. CDR3 DNA: TGTGCCAGCAGCTTCGCGGGGGATACGCAGTATTTT.

This clone was seen a few times. This chain joins TRBV10-1 and TRBJ1-6; D is perhaps TRBD1 (6 bases). Germline-derived CDR1 and CDR2 are WNHNN and SYGVQD (reference sequence). The CDR3 has 13 amino acids. Trimming left V 8 bases short and J 7 bases short, with 12 bases between. The CDR3 region is CASQWDTNSPLHF. The CDR3 DNA reads as TGCGCCAGCCAGTGGGACACCAATTCACCCCTCCACTTT.

In this sample, this clone turned up once. In DNA form, the CDR3 reads TGTGCCACCGGGGGGCAGGAATCCTACGAGCAGTACTTC. Amino acids: CATGGQESYEQYF. The V and J genes are TRBV10-3 and TRBJ2-7, with D perhaps TRBD2 (7 bases). The germline V and J ends were trimmed by 10 bases and 1 base, with 14 bases remaining between them. The CDR3 consists of 13 residues. Germline CDR1 and CDR2: ENHRY and SYGVKD.

The chain employs TRBV4-2 and TRBJ1-2, with D possibly matching TRBD1 (5 bases). This CDR3 has 15 residues. Germline assignment: CDR1 LGHNA and CDR2 YNFKEQ. With 0 bases removed from V and 1 base from J, the gap between germline ends came to 9 bases. The CDR3 sequence: CASSQDLTVNYGYTF. The CDR3 region has the DNA TGTGCCAGCAGCCAAGATTTGACAGTTAACTATGGCTACACCTTC.

The chain couples TRBV2 to TRBJ1-1, with D perhaps TRBD1 (6 bases). This CDR3 has 15 amino acids. The germline gives CDR1 SNHLY, CDR2 FYNNEI. Trimming left V 4 bases short and J 0 bases short, with 12 bases between. The CDR3 bases are TGTGCCAGCAGTGGAGGCGGGACACTGAACACTGAAGCTTTCTTT. Translating it yields CASSGGGTLNTEAFF.

The gene calls are TRBV7-2 and TRBJ2-7; D is perhaps TRBD2 (5 bases). The CDR3 consists of 14 residues. Germline values: CDR1 SGHTA, CDR2 FQGNSA. V dropped 2 bases and J dropped 4 bases, with 12 bases sitting between them. The CDR3 nucleotides read TGTGCCAGCAGCTTACGGGGTAGGCCATACGAGCAGTACTTC. Translation gives CASSLRGRPYEQYF.

This chain links TRBV7-8 with TRBJ2-7; D may be TRBD1 or TRBD2 (5 bases each). Germline CDR1 and CDR2: SGHVS and FQNEAQ. Trimming stripped 5 bases from V and 3 bases from J, with 14 bases between. This CDR3 region has 14 residues. Here the CDR3 reads CASSTGPSNYEQYF. The CDR3 nucleotides read TGTGCCAGCAGCACGGGGCCCTCTAACTACGAGCAGTACTTC.

This chain links TRBV9 with TRBJ2-7; D not resolved. CDR3 length: 16 residues. Germline V lookup: CDR1 SGDLS, CDR2 YYNGEE. V lost 0 bases to trimming and J lost 1 base, with 14 bases between them. The CDR3 loop reads CASSVGGPTISYEQYF. CDR3 in DNA: TGTGCCAGCAGCGTAGGTGGACCAACGATATCCTACGAGCAGTACTTC. Complete variable domain (other parts from reference TRBV9 and TRBJ2-7): DSGVTQTPKHLITATGQRVTLRCSPRSGDLSVYWYQQSLDQGLQFLIQYYNGEERAKGNILERFSAQQFPDLHSELNLSSLELGDSALYFCASSVGGPTISYEQYFGPGTRLTVT.

V and J are TRBV25-1 and TRBJ2-2; perhaps TRBD1 as D (6 bases). This CDR3 has 15 amino acids. V was shortened by 9 bases and J by 5 bases, with 19 bases between the two germline ends. Germline values: CDR1 MGHDK, CDR2 SYGVNS. CDR3 loop: CARKDRRGVTGELFF. CDR3 nucleotides: TGTGCCAGGAAGGACAGACGGGGCGTTACCGGGGAGCTGTTTTTT.

The chain is built from TRBV6-6 and TRBJ1-2; D may be TRBD1 (5 bases). The CDR3 runs to 13 residues. Germline V gene sequence: CDR1 MNHNY, CDR2 SVGAGI (reference sequence). The V gene lost 6 bases and the J gene lost 2 bases, with 10 bases spanning the gap. CDR3 region: CASRPTGNYGYTF. CDR3 sequence (DNA): TGTGCCAGCAGGCCCACAGGAAACTATGGCTACACCTTC.

The J gene is TRBJ2-1, the V gene TRBV7-2; 10 bases are shared with TRBD2. The CDR3 has 16 residues. V lost 5 bases, J lost 7 bases, and 11 bases stayed unmatched. Germline loops: CDR1 SGHTA, CDR2 FQGNSA. For the CDR3, the DNA is TGTGCCAGCAGCCACCTGGGTCTAGCGGGGGTGAATGAGCAGTTCTTC. Protein: CASSHLGLAGVNEQFF.